One sample yielded the 9 T cell receptor beta chains listed below, sequenced in a study of cytomegalovirus exposure and HLA in healthy donors. PCR employed 60 Vbeta and 13 Jbeta primers. TCRdb's table, derived via immunoSEQ multiplex PCR, lists solely in-frame clones and lacks some. The sample lists 150,000 to 250,000 clones; around 78% were seen once. Sequencing was done on a sample of PBMCs. Receptor source: a man younger than 45 in good health and CMV-seronegative.

The chain recombines TRBV10-3 with TRBJ2-2; 11 bases are shared with TRBD1. CDR1 and CDR2 (germline): ENHRY, SYGVKD. This CDR3 comprises 16 residues. Germline trimming cut 4 bases from V and 3 bases from J; bases unmatched to any gene: 4. The DNA for the CDR3 is TGTGCCATCAGTGTCCCGGGACAGGGGGACACCGGGGAGCTGTTTTTT. Its translation is CAISVPGQGDTGELFF.

This clone has just a few counts. The chain carries TRBV2 and TRBJ1-1, with D maybe TRBD1 (6 bases). V was shortened by 7 bases and J by 8 bases, with 14 bases between the two germline ends. Looked up from germline, CDR1 is SNHLY and CDR2 is FYNNEI. The CDR3 runs 12 residues. The CDR3 sequence is CASIPGGQEAFF. The CDR3 DNA reads TGTGCCAGCATACCTGGAGGACAGGAAGCTTTCTTT. Combining the CDR3 with reference TRBV2 and TRBJ1-1 gives the whole variable domain EPEVTQTPSHQVTQMGQEVILRCVPISNHLYFYWYRQILGQKVEFLVSFYNNEISEKSEIFDDQFSVERPDGSNFTLKIRSTKLEDSAMYFCASIPGGQEAFFGQGTRLTVV.

As concerns this clone: This sample also contains other DNA sequences that code for the same CDR3. This chain links TRBV7-9 with TRBJ1-1; D is perhaps TRBD1 (5 bases). The CDR3 consists of 12 residues. Germline V gene data show CDR1 as SEHNR and CDR2 as FQNEAQ (reference sequence). The V gene lost 5 bases and the J gene lost 4 bases, with 8 bases spanning the gap. CDR3 nucleotide sequence: TGTGCCAGCAGCCCGGGGGGCACTGAAGCTTTCTTT. Amino acids: CASSPGGTEAFF.

Worth noting for this clone: An end of the junction does not agree with germline; a read error may underlie this. The chain joins TRBV28 to TRBJ2-7, with D unclear. Germline CDR1 and CDR2: MDHEN and SYDVKM. The length of the CDR3 is 15 residues. CDR3 DNA sequence: TGTGCCAGCAGTTTATGGGGCACCCCATCCTCCGAGCAGTACTTC. As protein: CASSLWGTPSSEQYF. Together with reference TRBV28 and TRBJ2-7, the CDR3 gives the full variable domain: DVKVTQSSRYLVKRTGEKVFLECVQDMDHENMFWYRQDPGLGLRLIYFSYDVKMKEKGDIPEGYSVSREKKERFSLILESASTNQTSMYLCASSLWGTPSSEQYFGPGTRLTVT.

The genes are TRBV5-6 and TRBJ1-1, with 7 bases aligning to TRBD1. CDR3 length equals 15 residues. V trimming: 4 bases; J trimming: 5 bases; junction bases outside the gene matches: 11. Looked up from germline, CDR1 is SGHDT and CDR2 is YYEEEE. The CDR3 protein is CASSPLDRDRTEAFF. The DNA for the CDR3 is TGTGCCAGCAGCCCTCTTGACAGGGATCGTACTGAAGCTTTCTTT.

The V call is TRBV7-9, the J call TRBJ2-7; TRBD1 matches at 7 bases. CDR3 length: 13 residues. V dropped 5 bases and J dropped 3; count of bases not matched to a gene: 4. CDR1 and CDR2 (germline): SEHNR, FQNEAQ (reference sequence). CDR3: CASSLRDSYEQYF. CDR3 in DNA: TGTGCCAGCAGCCTCCGGGACAGCTACGAGCAGTACTTC.

The count of this clone is one. V gene TRBV5-1 combines with J gene TRBJ2-2; 13 bases are a match to TRBD2. The CDR3 contains 19 residues. J lost 0 bases, V lost 2 bases, and 7 bases had no gene match. Per germline, CDR1 SGHRS and CDR2 YFSETQ. In DNA form, the CDR3 reads TGCGCCAGCAGCTTATGGACTAGCGGGAGAGGGGCGAACACCGGGGAGCTGTTTTTT. Translated: CASSLWTSGRGANTGELFF.

The rearrangement uses TRBV14 and TRBJ2-1; possible D gene TRBD1, 5 bases. The CDR3 sequence is 15 residues long. CDR1 is SGHDN, CDR2 FVKESK, per germline. Trimming shortened V by 0 bases and J by 4 bases, and 10 bases separated the two germline ends. CDR3 loop: CASSQEKTVYNEQFF. CDR3 nucleotides: TGTGCCAGCAGCCAAGAAAAGACAGTTTACAATGAGCAGTTCTTC.

This chain links TRBV6-5 with TRBJ2-5; a weak D match, TRBD2 (6 bases). The CDR3 contains 14 residues. CDR1 MNHEY and CDR2 SVGAGI come from the germline V gene. V gave up 8 bases and J gave up 5 bases, with 18 bases separating them. The CDR3 loop reads CASRTPSEWETQYF. The CDR3 DNA reads as TGTGCCAGCCGGACGCCTAGCGAGTGGGAGACCCAGTACTTC.